The present entry profiles one TCR beta chain with its context. This entry comes from a study of blood T cell repertoires in COVID-19. This CDR3 contains 14 residues. V shed 1 base and J 5 bases; nucleotides not matched to a gene: 4. Germline CDR1 reads SGHKS; CDR2 reads YYEKEE (reference sequence). Measured with immunoSEQ multiplex PCR; TCRdb has only the in-frame clones, and not every one. There are hundreds of thousands of clones in the sample; roughly nine tenths occur only once, and roughly 1.1% lies in the top ten. The V and J genes are TRBV5-5 and TRBJ2-7, with 9 bases matching TRBD1. Sequenced: PBMCs or T cells enriched from blood (not recorded which). The sequence was collected from a man younger than 45 who had recovered from COVID-19. The chain's CDR3 is CASSLWGQGNEQYF. In DNA form, the CDR3 reads TGTGCCAGCAGCTTGTGGGGACAGGGAAACGAGCAGTACTTC. The complete variable domain, with remaining parts taken from reference TRBV5-5 and TRBJ2-7, reads DAGVTQSPTHLIKTRGQQVTLRCSPISGHKSVSWYQQVLGQGPQFIFQYYEKEERGRGNFPDRFSARQFPNYSSELNVNALLLGDSALYLCASSLWGQGNEQYFGPGTRLTVT.